This TCR beta chain comes out of a study of blood T cells in healthy people across ages. The study's findings and limits: PBMCs went unsorted, and a conclusive naive versus antigen-experienced comparison was therefore prevented.

V was clipped by 4 bases and J by 5 bases; unmatched bases: 5. Per germline, CDR1 MNHEY and CDR2 SMNVEV (reference sequence). This CDR3 is built from 14 residues. Worth noting for this clonotype: Its cognate antigen is unknown.

The study drew donors from healthy Caucasian individuals in Russia aged about 6 to 90. Donors gave around 10 milliliters of peripheral blood apiece. PBMCs were isolated at a quantity of at least 6 million per sample. A J-beta primer mix and a sample-barcoded 5' primer were used in a second PCR of roughly 6 to 11 cycles. Via MiXCR, TCRdb re-called the 5' RACE reads, giving one row per CDR3 protein. This sample carries 800,000 to 950,000 distinct CDR3 sequences, roughly 52% of them seen once, and the ten largest clones take about an eighth. Sequencing input: blood. The chain recombines TRBV27 with TRBJ2-1; 7 nucleotides match TRBD1. This TCR derives from a man aged 30 to 39 in good health. The CDR3 sequence is CASSSLDRNNEQFF. The CDR3 DNA sequence: TGTGCCAGCAGTTCCCTGGACAGGAACAATGAGCAGTTCTTC.